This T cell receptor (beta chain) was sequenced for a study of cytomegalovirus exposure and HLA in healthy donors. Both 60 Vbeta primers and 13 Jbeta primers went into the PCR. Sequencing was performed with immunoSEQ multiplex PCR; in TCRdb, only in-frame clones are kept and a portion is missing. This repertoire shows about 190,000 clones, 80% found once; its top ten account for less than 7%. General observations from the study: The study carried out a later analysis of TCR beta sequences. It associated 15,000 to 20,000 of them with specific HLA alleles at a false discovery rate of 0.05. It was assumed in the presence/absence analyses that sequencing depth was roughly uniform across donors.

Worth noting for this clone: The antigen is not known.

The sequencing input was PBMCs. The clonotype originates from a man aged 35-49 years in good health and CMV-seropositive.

The CDR3 here is CASSLDRGYEQYF. CDR3 nucleotide sequence: TGTGCCAGTAGTTTGGACAGGGGATACGAGCAGTACTTC. The chain is built from TRBV19 and TRBJ2-7; 9 bases agree with TRBD1. This CDR3 is built from 13 residues. Germline assignment: CDR1 LNHDA and CDR2 SQIVND (reference sequence). With 5 bases clipped from V and 4 bases from J, the junction kept 3 bases outside the gene matches.